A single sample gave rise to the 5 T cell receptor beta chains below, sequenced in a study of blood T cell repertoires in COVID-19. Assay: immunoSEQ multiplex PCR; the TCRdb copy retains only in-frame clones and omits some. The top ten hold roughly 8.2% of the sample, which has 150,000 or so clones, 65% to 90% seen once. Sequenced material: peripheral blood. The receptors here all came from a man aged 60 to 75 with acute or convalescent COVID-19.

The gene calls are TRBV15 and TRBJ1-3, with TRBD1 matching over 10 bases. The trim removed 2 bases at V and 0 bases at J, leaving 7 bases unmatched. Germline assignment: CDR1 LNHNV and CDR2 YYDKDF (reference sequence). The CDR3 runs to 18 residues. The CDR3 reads CATSRTRQGAISGNTIYF. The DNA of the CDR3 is TGTGCCACCAGCAGAACCCGACAGGGGGCCATCTCTGGAAACACCATATATTTT.

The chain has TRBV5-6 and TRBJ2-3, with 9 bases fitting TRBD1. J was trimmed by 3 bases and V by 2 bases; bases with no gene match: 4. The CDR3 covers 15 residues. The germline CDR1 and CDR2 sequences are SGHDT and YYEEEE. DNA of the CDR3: TGTGCCAGCAGCTTACCGGGACAGGGAACAGATACGCAGTATTTT. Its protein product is CASSLPGQGTDTQYF.

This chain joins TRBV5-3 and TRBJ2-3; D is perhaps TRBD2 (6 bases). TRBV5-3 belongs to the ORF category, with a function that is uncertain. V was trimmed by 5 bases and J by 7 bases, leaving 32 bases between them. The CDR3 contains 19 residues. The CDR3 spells CARRRFPPDGGRNGNTQYF. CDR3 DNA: TGTGCCAGAAGAAGGTTCCCCCCCGACGGTGGGAGGAACGGGAATACGCAGTATTTT.

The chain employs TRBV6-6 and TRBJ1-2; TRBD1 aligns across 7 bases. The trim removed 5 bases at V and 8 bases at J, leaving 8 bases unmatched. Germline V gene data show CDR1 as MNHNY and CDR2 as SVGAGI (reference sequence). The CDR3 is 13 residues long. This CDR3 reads CASSHGQVWGYTF. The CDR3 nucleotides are TGTGCCAGCAGTCATGGACAGGTCTGGGGCTACACCTTC.

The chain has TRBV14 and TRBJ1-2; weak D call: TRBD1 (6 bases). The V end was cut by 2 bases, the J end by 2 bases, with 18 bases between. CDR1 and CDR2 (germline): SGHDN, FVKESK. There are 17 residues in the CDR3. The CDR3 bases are TGTGCCAGCAGCCAACAGCGTCTCAGCGGACAGAACTATGGCTACACCTTC. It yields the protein CASSQQRLSGQNYGYTF. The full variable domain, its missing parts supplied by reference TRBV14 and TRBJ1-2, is EAGVTQFPSHSVIEKGQTVTLRCDPISGHDNLYWYRRVMGKEIKFLLHFVKESKQDESGMPNNRFLAERTGGTYSTLKVQPAELEDSGVYFCASSQQRLSGQNYGYTFGSGTRLTVV.